This TCR beta chain came from a study of post-analysis software for immune sequencing data. General observations from the study: Roughly 5 TRBV segments (TRBV5-6, TRBV5-1 and TRBV20-1 among them) occurred more frequently in patients than in controls.

Sequencing libraries made from TCR beta cDNA carried unique molecular identifiers. TCRdb fed the PCR reads into MiXCR, producing one record per CDR3 protein. The sample has approximately 260,000 distinct CDR3 sequences; 30% to 45% are singletons. With regard to this clonotype: The antigen remains unidentified.

The V gene's germline CDR1 is MNHNS and CDR2 SASEGT. The V and J ends lost 5 bases and 8 bases respectively, with 16 bases between them. The CDR3 extends over 14 amino acids. Material: blood. The sequence was collected from a girl between 10 and 17 years old with multiple sclerosis. V is TRBV6-1 and J is TRBJ1-5; possible D gene TRBD1, 5 bases. The chain's CDR3 is CASSLRGRFEPQHF. For the CDR3, the DNA is TGTGCCAGCAGTTTGCGGGGCAGGTTTGAGCCCCAGCATTTT.